Following are 16 T cell receptor beta chains from one sample sequenced in a study of T cell changes during pregnancy in multiple sclerosis. Sequencing was performed with immunoSEQ multiplex PCR; in TCRdb, only in-frame clones are kept and a portion is missing. Altogether about 18,000 clones are present, almost 85% being singletons, with the ten largest covering roughly a sixth. The specimen comprised CD8+ T cells from peripheral blood mononuclear cells, sampled in the third trimester of pregnancy. All receptors derive from a female donor in good health, enrolled as a control in a pregnancy study.

This clone was picked up one time. The J gene is TRBJ1-1, the V gene TRBV2; the D is unclear. Germline loops: CDR1 SNHLY, CDR2 FYNNEI. The CDR3 is 16 amino acids. V was pared by 2 bases and J by 3 bases, with 16 bases between. This CDR3 is CASSERFGGRDTEAFF. CDR3 DNA sequence: TGTGCCAGCAGTGAAAGGTTCGGCGGCCGGGACACTGAAGCTTTCTTT. Combining the CDR3 with reference TRBV2 and TRBJ1-1 gives the whole variable domain EPEVTQTPSHQVTQMGQEVILRCVPISNHLYFYWYRQILGQKVEFLVSFYNNEISEKSEIFDDQFSVERPDGSNFTLKIRSTKLEDSAMYFCASSERFGGRDTEAFFGQGTRLTVV.

This clone was seen once. This chain connects TRBV5-1 to TRBJ2-3; D is unresolved. Germline V CDR1 and CDR2: SGHRS, YFSETQ. The CDR3 has 14 residues. V lost 1 base, J lost 2 bases, and 8 bases lay in between. This CDR3 is CASSLYSFTDTQYF. The CDR3, as DNA: TGCGCCAGCAGCTTGTACTCCTTCACAGATACGCAGTATTTT.

The rearrangement uses TRBV4-2 and TRBJ2-7, with a possible D match to TRBD2 (7 bases). In germline, CDR1 is LGHNA, CDR2 YNFKEQ. The CDR3 is made up of 14 amino acids. V was shortened by 1 base and J by 7 bases, with 14 bases between the two germline ends. This chain's CDR3 is CASSQAGGRGEQYF. CDR3 bases: TGTGCCAGCAGCCAAGCGGGTGGGAGGGGGGAGCAGTACTTC.

This chain links TRBV4-3 with TRBJ1-1; tentative D call: TRBD1 (6 bases). The V gene lost 1 base and the J gene lost 1 base, with 10 bases spanning the gap. Germline CDR1 reads LGHNA; CDR2 reads YSLEER. The CDR3 runs 15 residues. CDR3 nucleotides: TGCGCCAGCAGCCAAGCCTGGACAGAGAACACTGAAGCTTTCTTT. Translation gives CASSQAWTENTEAFF.

The gene calls are TRBV5-1 and TRBJ1-3, with D unclear. The germline CDR1 and CDR2 sequences are SGHRS and YFSETQ. The CDR3 has 15 amino acids. Trimming left V 0 bases short and J 0 bases short, with 7 bases between. The CDR3 region has the DNA TGCGCCAGCAGCTTGGAAGCGAACTCTGGAAACACCATATATTTT. Encoded protein: CASSLEANSGNTIYF.

The J gene is TRBJ1-4, the V gene TRBV6-5, with TRBD1 as a possible D gene (5 bases). Trimming stripped 4 bases from V and 1 base from J, with 7 bases between. The CDR3 covers 14 residues. Germline CDR1 is MNHEY and CDR2 is SVGAGI. The CDR3 region has the DNA TGTGCCAGCAGTTTGCAGGGAACTAATGAAAAACTGTTTTTT. This sequence encodes CASSLQGTNEKLFF.

V is TRBV30 and J is TRBJ2-7, with D tentatively TRBD1 (5 bases). With 5 bases removed from V and 2 bases from J, the gap between germline ends came to 10 bases. The germline V gene encodes CDR1 GTSNPN and CDR2 SVGIG (reference sequence). CDR3 length: 12 amino acids. The CDR3: CAWGAGTYEQYF. The CDR3 DNA sequence: TGTGCCTGGGGTGCAGGGACCTACGAGCAGTACTTC.

The chain links TRBV10-3 to TRBJ2-2; 11 positions agree with TRBD1. This CDR3 comprises 16 residues. Germline loops: CDR1 ENHRY, CDR2 SYGVKD. With V trimmed by 2 bases and J by 6 bases, 5 bases remained unmatched. The CDR3 DNA reads TGTGCCATCAGTGAGGTACCGGGACAGGGGGCCGGGGAGCTGTTTTTT. Translation gives CAISEVPGQGAGELFF.

This clone was seen a handful of times. The chain joins TRBV9 to TRBJ2-3; D gene unclear. The V and J ends lost 4 bases and 6 bases respectively, with 15 bases between them. There are 14 residues in the CDR3. Germline V CDR1 and CDR2: SGDLS, YYNGEE. The CDR3 region is CASSLSGKMDTQYF. CDR3 nucleotides: TGTGCCAGCAGCCTTAGTGGTAAAATGGATACGCAGTATTTT.

This chain uses TRBV5-1 with TRBJ2-1; 8 positions match TRBD2. Germline CDR1 is SGHRS and CDR2 is YFSETQ. Trimming at V came to 0 bases and at J to 5 bases, leaving 13 bases not matched to a gene. The CDR3 contains 18 residues. The CDR3 spells CASSLDSAGGVIDNEQFF. The CDR3 nucleotides read TGCGCCAGCAGCTTGGACTCCGCGGGAGGAGTAATCGACAATGAGCAGTTCTTC.

This chain uses TRBV6-1 with TRBJ2-3; D is undetermined. Trimming removed 2 bases from V and 5 bases from J, with 11 bases in between. Germline values: CDR1 MNHNS, CDR2 SASEGT. CDR3 size: 14 residues. The CDR3 DNA sequence: TGTGCCAGCAGTGAATTGTCATCCGGAGATACGCAGTATTTT. Amino acid sequence: CASSELSSGDTQYF.

The chain links TRBV6-5 to TRBJ2-6; D gene ambiguous. This CDR3 is built from 11 residues. V lost 6 bases and J 7 bases, leaving 4 bases between the germline ends. Germline loops: CDR1 MNHEY, CDR2 SVGAGI. The CDR3, as DNA: TGTGCCAGCAGGGGCGCCAACGTCCTGACTTTC. It specifies CASRGANVLTF.

The chain couples TRBV4-2 to TRBJ2-7; possible D gene TRBD2, 6 bases. The CDR3 is 12 residues long. Per germline, CDR1 LGHNA and CDR2 YNFKEQ. Trimming stripped 2 bases from V and 4 bases from J, with 6 bases between. The CDR3 protein is CASSQRGYEQYF. In DNA form, the CDR3 reads TGTGCCAGCAGCCAACGGGGGTACGAGCAGTACTTC.

The count of this clone is one. The CDR3 DNA is TGCAGCGTTGAAGAGGTTACGGGCACCATATATTTT. Its protein product is CSVEEVTGTIYF. The chain carries TRBV29-1 and TRBJ1-3; D call uncertain. This CDR3 has 12 amino acids. Germline-derived CDR1 and CDR2 are SQVTM and ANQGSEA. The V end was cut by 0 bases, the J end by 9 bases, with 9 bases between. Using reference TRBV29-1 and TRBJ1-3 for the parts outside the CDR3, the full variable domain is SAVISQKPSRDICQRGTSLTIQCQVDSQVTMMFWYRQQPGQSLTLIATANQGSEATYESGFVIDKFPISRPNLTFSTLTVSNMSPEDSSIYLCSVEEVTGTIYFGEGSWLTVV.

The genes are TRBV11-2 and TRBJ2-3; TRBD1 agrees at 7 bases. V trimming: 6 bases; J trimming: 3 bases; junction bases outside the gene matches: 9. Germline CDR1 SGHAT, CDR2 FQNNGV. The CDR3 consists of 15 residues. This CDR3 reads CASSEGTAGTDTQYF. CDR3 DNA: TGTGCCAGCAGTGAGGGGACAGCCGGAACAGATACGCAGTATTTT.

This chain joins TRBV10-3 and TRBJ1-1; D not certain. Germline CDR1 is ENHRY and CDR2 is SYGVKD. This CDR3 is built from 13 residues. V was cut by 1 base and J by 4 bases, with 7 bases left in between. CDR3 amino acids: CAISEWEATEAFF. Here the CDR3 DNA reads TGTGCCATCAGTGAGTGGGAGGCCACTGAAGCTTTCTTT.